Listed below are T cell receptor beta chains from one sample, sequenced in a study of blood T cell repertoires in COVID-19. The table came from immunoSEQ multiplex PCR; TCRdb's copy has only in-frame clones and leaves some out. The top ten clones hold over 2% of a sample with about 150,000 clones, around 85% of them seen once. Sequencing input: peripheral blood. These receptors were collected from a woman aged 70-85 years with acute or convalescent COVID-19. Each CDR3 is given with its conserved first and last residue. A D gene is named only where the DNA matches it firmly. Size is omitted from some rows. Given values are once, few, many or a class for expanded clones.

D gene: TRBD2
clone size: NA
J gene: TRBJ2-1
V gene: TRBV7-8
CDR3 protein: CASSLVGGAYNEQFF
CDR3 DNA: TGTGCCAGCAGCTTAGTTGGGGGGGCCTACAATGAGCAGTTCTTC

D gene: NA
clone size: NA
J gene: TRBJ2-5
V gene: TRBV6-5
CDR3 protein: CASIYWGGETQYF
CDR3 DNA: TGTGCCAGCATTTATTGGGGAGGCGAGACCCAGTACTTC

D gene: NA
clone size: NA
J gene: TRBJ2-7
V gene: TRBV7-2
CDR3 protein: CASSPHRQGKVRDEQYF
CDR3 DNA: TGTGCCAGCAGCCCCCACCGGCAGGGGAAGGTGCGAGACGAGCAGTACTTC

D gene: NA
clone size: NA
J gene: TRBJ2-1
V gene: TRBV12-5
CDR3 protein: CASGLMSRNEQFF
CDR3 DNA: TGTGCTAGTGGCCTCATGAGCCGCAATGAGCAGTTCTTC

D gene: TRBD1
clone size: NA
J gene: TRBJ2-7
V gene: TRBV23-1
CDR3 protein: CASSHGDRGYEQYF
CDR3 DNA: TGCGCCAGCAGCCACGGGGACAGAGGCTACGAGCAGTACTTC

D gene: TRBD2
clone size: NA
J gene: TRBJ2-4
V gene: TRBV3-1/TRBV3-2
CDR3 protein: CASSQYQRTSGKNIQYF
CDR3 DNA: TGTGCCAGCAGCCAATATCAACGGACTAGCGGCAAAAACATTCAGTACTTC

D gene: TRBD2
clone size: NA
J gene: TRBJ2-4
V gene: TRBV7-9
CDR3 protein: CASSLALAGGRNIQYF
CDR3 DNA: TGTGCCAGCAGCTTAGCCCTAGCGGGGGGGCGAAACATTCAGTACTTC

D gene: TRBD1
clone size: once
J gene: TRBJ2-1
V gene: TRBV5-6
CDR3 protein: CASSLRRQGDNEQFF
CDR3 DNA: TGTGCCAGCAGCTTAAGGAGACAGGGTGACAATGAGCAGTTCTTC

D gene: NA
clone size: NA
J gene: TRBJ1-6
V gene: TRBV5-4
CDR3 protein: CASSFGGISSYNSPLHF
CDR3 DNA: TGTGCCAGCAGCTTCGGGGGAATTAGCTCCTATAATTCACCCCTCCACTTT

D gene: TRBD1
clone size: NA
J gene: TRBJ1-1
V gene: TRBV30
CDR3 protein: CASIQGTGVNTEAFF
CDR3 DNA: TGTGCCTCCATACAAGGGACAGGGGTGAACACTGAAGCTTTCTTT

D gene: TRBD2
clone size: NA
J gene: TRBJ2-2
V gene: TRBV30
CDR3 protein: CACGRGVDTGELFF
CDR3 DNA: TGTGCCTGCGGACGGGGGGTCGACACCGGGGAGCTGTTTTTT

D gene: NA
clone size: NA
J gene: TRBJ1-1
V gene: TRBV13
CDR3 protein: CASSFGGRTEAFF
CDR3 DNA: TGTGCCAGCAGCTTTGGGGGGAGGACTGAAGCTTTCTTT

D gene: TRBD1
clone size: few
J gene: TRBJ1-1
V gene: TRBV6-2/TRBV6-3
CDR3 protein: CASSTSTGDAFF
CDR3 DNA: TGTGCCAGCAGTACATCGACAGGGGACGCTTTCTTT

D gene: NA
clone size: NA
J gene: TRBJ2-7
V gene: TRBV5-1
CDR3 protein: CASTQGGGYEQYF
CDR3 DNA: TGCGCCAGCACCCAGGGTGGAGGGTACGAGCAGTACTTC

D gene: NA
clone size: NA
J gene: TRBJ1-3
V gene: TRBV28
CDR3 protein: CASSRSDTVRNTIYF
CDR3 DNA: TGTGCCAGCAGCCGCTCGGACACAGTGAGAAACACCATATATTTT

D gene: TRBD2
clone size: NA
J gene: TRBJ2-3
V gene: TRBV7-2
CDR3 protein: CASRIAGGRTADTQYF
CDR3 DNA: TGTGCCAGCAGGATAGCGGGGGGTCGTACCGCAGATACGCAGTATTTT

D gene: NA
clone size: NA
J gene: TRBJ1-2
V gene: TRBV5-1
CDR3 protein: CASSYPDSFYGYTF
CDR3 DNA: TGCGCCAGCAGCTACCCGGACAGCTTCTATGGCTACACCTTC

D gene: TRBD1
clone size: NA
J gene: TRBJ1-2
V gene: TRBV29-1
CDR3 protein: CSVGPGTGIGDGYTF
CDR3 DNA: TGCAGCGTTGGTCCCGGGACAGGGATTGGAGATGGCTACACCTTC

D gene: NA
clone size: NA
J gene: TRBJ1-6
V gene: TRBV5-1
CDR3 protein: CASSQPGYNSPLHF
CDR3 DNA: TGCGCCAGCAGCCAACCGGGTTATAATTCACCCCTCCACTTT

D gene: NA
clone size: NA
J gene: TRBJ1-1
V gene: TRBV7-2
CDR3 protein: CASSSTGFHTEAFF
CDR3 DNA: TGTGCCAGCAGCTCGACAGGTTTTCACACTGAAGCTTTCTTT

D gene: NA
clone size: NA
J gene: TRBJ1-1
V gene: TRBV6-5
CDR3 protein: CASSYGGKAFF
CDR3 DNA: TGTGCCAGCAGTTACGGCGGGAAAGCTTTCTTT

D gene: NA
clone size: NA
J gene: TRBJ1-6
V gene: TRBV5-1
CDR3 protein: CASSLQGPDNSPLHF
CDR3 DNA: TGCGCCAGCAGCCTACAGGGACCAGATAATTCACCCCTCCACTTT

D gene: NA
clone size: once
J gene: TRBJ2-1
V gene: TRBV21-1
CDR3 protein: CASSKGTSGDYNEQFF
CDR3 DNA: TGTGCCAGCAGCAAAGGGACTAGCGGTGACTACAATGAGCAGTTCTTC

D gene: TRBD1
clone size: NA
J gene: TRBJ1-6
V gene: TRBV6-2/TRBV6-3
CDR3 protein: CASSSSGGRGNSPLHF
CDR3 DNA: TGTGCCAGCAGCTCTTCAGGAGGCAGGGGGAATTCACCCCTCCACTTT

D gene: NA
clone size: NA
J gene: TRBJ1-6
V gene: TRBV7-8
CDR3 protein: CASSFGEPYNSPLHF
CDR3 DNA: TGTGCCAGCAGCTTCGGGGAGCCCTATAATTCACCCCTCCACTTT

D gene: TRBD1
clone size: NA
J gene: TRBJ1-2
V gene: TRBV5-4
CDR3 protein: CASSRGQGRDYGYTF
CDR3 DNA: TGTGCCAGCAGCAGAGGACAGGGTCGGGACTATGGCTACACCTTC

D gene: NA
clone size: NA
J gene: TRBJ1-1
V gene: TRBV7-9
CDR3 protein: CASSQPSLNTEAFF
CDR3 DNA: TGTGCCAGCAGCCAACCGAGTCTGAACACTGAAGCTTTCTTT

D gene: TRBD1
clone size: NA
J gene: TRBJ2-5
V gene: TRBV6-5
CDR3 protein: CASSRTGLSETQYF
CDR3 DNA: TGTGCCAGCAGCCGGACAGGGCTGTCTGAGACCCAGTACTTC

D gene: TRBD1
clone size: NA
J gene: TRBJ1-2
V gene: TRBV14
CDR3 protein: CASSQGQGWYGYTF
CDR3 DNA: TGTGCCAGCAGCCAAGGACAGGGCTGGTATGGCTACACCTTC

D gene: NA
clone size: once
J gene: TRBJ1-2
V gene: TRBV28
CDR3 protein: CASSPFRDYGYTF
CDR3 DNA: TGTGCCAGCAGCCCCTTCAGGGACTATGGCTACACCTTC

D gene: TRBD1
clone size: NA
J gene: TRBJ2-7
V gene: TRBV6-6
CDR3 protein: CASRPGTGDQYF
CDR3 DNA: TGTGCCAGCAGACCTGGGACAGGTGATCAGTACTTC

D gene: TRBD1
clone size: NA
J gene: TRBJ2-5
V gene: TRBV5-1
CDR3 protein: CASSLTGGKETQYF
CDR3 DNA: TGCGCCAGCAGCTTGACAGGGGGCAAAGAGACCCAGTACTTC

D gene: NA
clone size: NA
J gene: TRBJ1-2
V gene: TRBV20-1
CDR3 protein: CSAMVGGGYTF
CDR3 DNA: TGCAGTGCGATGGTCGGGGGTGGCTACACCTTC

D gene: NA
clone size: NA
J gene: TRBJ1-2
V gene: TRBV29-1
CDR3 protein: CSVEVGLFGGYTF
CDR3 DNA: TGCAGCGTTGAGGTGGGACTGTTTGGGGGCTACACCTTC

D gene: TRBD1
clone size: NA
J gene: TRBJ2-3
V gene: TRBV13
CDR3 protein: CASSSTGGRHSRETDTQYF
CDR3 DNA: TGTGCCAGCAGCTCTACAGGGGGCCGGCATTCCAGGGAGACAGATACGCAGTATTTT

D gene: NA
clone size: NA
J gene: TRBJ2-1
V gene: TRBV28
CDR3 protein: CASSFRQDRFF
CDR3 DNA: TGTGCCAGCAGTTTCAGACAGGATAGGTTCTTC

D gene: NA
clone size: NA
J gene: TRBJ1-5
V gene: TRBV19
CDR3 protein: CASKGDISRPQHF
CDR3 DNA: TGTGCCAGTAAGGGGGATATATCGCGGCCCCAGCATTTT

D gene: TRBD1
clone size: NA
J gene: TRBJ1-4
V gene: TRBV2
CDR3 protein: CASSNRQGAGEKLFF
CDR3 DNA: TGTGCCAGCAGCAATCGACAGGGGGCTGGCGAAAAACTGTTTTTT

D gene: NA
clone size: NA
J gene: TRBJ2-3
V gene: TRBV2
CDR3 protein: CASRPRGGPDTQYF
CDR3 DNA: TGTGCCAGCCGGCCGAGGGGGGGCCCAGATACGCAGTATTTT

D gene: NA
clone size: NA
J gene: TRBJ1-1
V gene: TRBV28
CDR3 protein: CASLLGGTEAFF
CDR3 DNA: TGTGCCAGCCTCCTAGGGGGCACTGAAGCTTTCTTT

D gene: NA
clone size: NA
J gene: TRBJ1-2
V gene: TRBV5-5
CDR3 protein: CASSPQDRVYGYTF
CDR3 DNA: TGTGCCAGCAGTCCCCAGGATCGAGTCTATGGCTACACCTTC

D gene: NA
clone size: NA
J gene: TRBJ1-6
V gene: TRBV27
CDR3 protein: CASSDFVQIKNSPLHF
CDR3 DNA: TGTGCCAGCAGTGATTTCGTACAGATAAAAAATTCACCCCTCCACTTT

D gene: NA
clone size: NA
J gene: TRBJ2-5
V gene: TRBV3-1/TRBV3-2
CDR3 protein: CASSQELSRETQYF
CDR3 DNA: TGTGCCAGCAGCCAAGAGCTCAGTCGAGAGACCCAGTACTTC

D gene: NA
clone size: NA
J gene: TRBJ1-5
V gene: TRBV19
CDR3 protein: CASSMDNSNQPQHF
CDR3 DNA: TGTGCCAGTAGTATGGACAATAGCAATCAGCCCCAGCATTTT

D gene: TRBD1
clone size: NA
J gene: TRBJ2-6
V gene: TRBV28
CDR3 protein: CASSQTGVRGSGANVLTF
CDR3 DNA: TGTGCCAGCAGTCAGACAGGGGTAAGGGGTAGTGGGGCCAACGTCCTGACTTTC

D gene: NA
clone size: NA
J gene: TRBJ1-4
V gene: TRBV28
CDR3 protein: CASRTTSNEKLFF
CDR3 DNA: TGTGCCAGCAGGACAACCTCGAATGAAAAACTGTTTTTT

D gene: TRBD1
clone size: NA
J gene: TRBJ1-2
V gene: TRBV14
CDR3 protein: CASSPGQGARYGYTF
CDR3 DNA: TGTGCCAGCAGCCCAGGACAGGGCGCTCGATATGGCTACACCTTC

D gene: NA
clone size: NA
J gene: TRBJ1-3
V gene: TRBV13
CDR3 protein: CASSWSGRGGNTIYF
CDR3 DNA: TGTGCCAGCAGCTGGTCGGGCAGGGGCGGAAACACCATATATTTT

D gene: NA
clone size: NA
J gene: TRBJ1-1
V gene: TRBV2
CDR3 protein: CASRNGRGNMNTEAFF
CDR3 DNA: TGTGCCAGCCGCAATGGACGCGGGAACATGAACACTGAAGCTTTCTTT

D gene: TRBD1
clone size: NA
J gene: TRBJ1-3
V gene: TRBV30
CDR3 protein: CAWGQGGNTIYF
CDR3 DNA: TGTGCCTGGGGACAGGGAGGGAACACCATATATTTT